One sample yielded the 18 T cell receptor beta chains listed below, sequenced in a study of immune evolution from preneoplasia to lung adenocarcinoma. Only in-frame clones appear in the TCRdb table, and some are missing; sequencing was by immunoSEQ multiplex PCR. Altogether 6,000 to 6,500 clones are present, approximately 74% being singletons, with the ten largest covering around 9.5%. The source material was FFPE adjacent normal lung tissue. Every receptor here comes from a donor aged 70 or over with lung adenocarcinoma.

There are a few counts of this clone. V usage is TRBV6-5 and J usage is TRBJ1-2; D possibly corresponds to TRBD1 (5 bases). This CDR3 has 13 residues. The V gene lost 9 bases and the J gene lost 8 bases, with 19 bases spanning the gap. Germline lookup yields CDR1 MNHEY and CDR2 SVGAGI. DNA for the CDR3: TGTGCCAGTTATCAGAGGGGAGGCGGCGGCTACACCTTC. It encodes CASYQRGGGGYTF.

V and J are TRBV11-2 and TRBJ1-1; perhaps TRBD1 as D (6 bases). The CDR3 covers 15 residues. The germline gives CDR1 SGHAT, CDR2 FQNNGV. V gave up 3 bases and J gave up 1 base, with 12 bases separating them. CDR3 sequence (DNA): TGTGCCAGCAGCTTGGGGTTGGGACAGAACACTGAAGCTTTCTTT. The encoded protein is CASSLGLGQNTEAFF.

CDR3 loop: CASSFKREALYEQYF. The DNA of the CDR3 is TGTGCCAGCAGCTTCAAGCGGGAGGCCCTCTACGAGCAGTACTTC. The chain couples TRBV7-6 to TRBJ2-7, with 9 bases fitting TRBD2. Germline V gene lookup returns CDR1 SGHVS and CDR2 FNYEAQ. This CDR3 has 15 amino acids. Germline trimming cut 3 bases from V and 3 bases from J; bases unmatched to any gene: 6. The full variable domain, in which reference TRBV7-6 and TRBJ2-7 provide the parts outside the CDR3, is GAGVSQSPRYKVTKRGQDVALRCDPISGHVSLYWYRQALGQGPEFLTYFNYEAQQDKSGLPNDRFSAERPEGSISTLTIQRTEQRDSAMYRCASSFKREALYEQYFGPGTRLTVT.

The chain is built from TRBV5-1 and TRBJ2-7; a weak D match, TRBD2 (7 bases). The germline gives CDR1 SGHRS, CDR2 YFSETQ. CDR3 length: 12 residues. Trimming pared 5 bases from V and 2 bases from J, leaving 8 bases between. The CDR3 DNA reads as TGCGCCAGCAGGCGGGGGCCCTACGAGCAGTACTTC. Translated: CASRRGPYEQYF.

In its sample, this clone was seen a few times. The V call is TRBV10-3, the J call TRBJ1-2, with TRBD1 matching 7 bases. The CDR3 consists of 15 residues. Germline V CDR1 and CDR2: ENHRY, SYGVKD. J lost 2 bases, V lost 4 bases, and 7 bases had no gene match. In nucleotides, the CDR3 is TGTGCCATCAGTGCAACTTTGACAGGGAACTATGGCTACACCTTC. Its translation: CAISATLTGNYGYTF.

This clone has just one count. The chain carries TRBV11-1 and TRBJ2-5; D gene uncertain. The V gene's germline CDR1 is SGHAT and CDR2 FQDESV (reference sequence). The CDR3 extends over 12 amino acids. The V end was cut by 5 bases, the J end by 2 bases, with 6 bases between. The CDR3 loop reads CASSTPQETQYF. CDR3 coding DNA: TGTGCCAGCAGCACCCCTCAAGAGACCCAGTACTTC.

Comment on this clone: The same CDR3 can be traced to other DNA sequences in this sample. The rearrangement uses TRBV4-1 and TRBJ2-3, with unresolved D. The CDR3 runs 15 residues. Deletions cut 0 bases from V and 0 bases from J, with 7 bases between. Per the germline V gene, CDR1 is MGHRA and CDR2 is YSYEKL. Here the CDR3 DNA reads TGCGCCAGCAGCCAAGATAGAAGGAGCACAGATACGCAGTATTTT. Translated: CASSQDRRSTDTQYF.

This sequence joins TRBV7-9 and TRBJ1-1, with 9 bases identical to TRBD1. Germline CDR1 SEHNR, CDR2 FQNEAQ (reference sequence). The CDR3 spans 12 residues. V shed 1 base and J 11 bases; nucleotides not matched to a gene: 2. The CDR3 nucleotides are TGTGCCAGCAGCTTAGGGGGGACAGGGGCTTTCTTT. Its translation is CASSLGGTGAFF.

The chain recombines TRBV7-3 with TRBJ1-1; TRBD1 matches 7 bases. Germline V gene sequence: CDR1 SGHTA, CDR2 FQGTGA. CDR3 size: 16 residues. V lost 5 bases, J lost 5 bases, and 14 bases stayed unmatched. Here the CDR3 reads CASSPPPTGVGTEAFF. Here the CDR3 DNA reads TGTGCCAGCAGCCCACCCCCCACAGGGGTCGGTACTGAAGCTTTCTTT.

This clone is a singleton in its sample. The J gene is TRBJ1-4, the V gene TRBV6-1; possible D gene TRBD1, 6 bases. V shed 4 bases and J shed 8 bases, with 17 bases lying between them. The length of the CDR3 is 15 residues. Per germline, CDR1 MNHNS and CDR2 SASEGT. The CDR3 bases are TGTGCCAGCAGTGCTTACAGGGCCAGGCGGGAAAAACTGTTTTTT. Its protein is CASSAYRARREKLFF.

The V gene is TRBV4-1, the J gene TRBJ1-2; D may be TRBD1 (5 bases). Germline loops: CDR1 MGHRA, CDR2 YSYEKL. The length of the CDR3 is 16 residues. The germline V and J ends were trimmed by 2 bases and 4 bases, with 17 bases remaining between them. CDR3 nucleotide sequence: TGCGCCAGCAGCCAACCAACCCAGGGACGTGGCTATGGCTACACCTTC. Protein product: CASSQPTQGRGYGYTF.

This clone appeared a single time. The chain carries TRBV20-1 and TRBJ1-2; a weak D match, TRBD1 (5 bases). The CDR3 loop spans 11 amino acids. CDR1 and CDR2 (germline): DFQATT, SNEGSKA (reference sequence). V was clipped by 4 bases and J by 7 bases, with 10 bases between them. This chain's CDR3 is CSAIRDLGYTF. The CDR3 bases are TGCAGTGCTATACGGGACCTTGGCTACACCTTC.

This chain joins TRBV5-4 and TRBJ1-2; 8 positions agree with TRBD1. The germline V gene encodes CDR1 SGHNT and CDR2 YYREEE (reference sequence). The CDR3 extends over 13 amino acids. The V and J ends lost 2 bases and 7 bases, in that order; junction bases with no gene match: 4. The CDR3 nucleotides read TGTGCCAGCAGCTTCGGCAGGGGGCCTGGCTACACCTTC. Amino acids: CASSFGRGPGYTF.

The chain recombines TRBV6-5 with TRBJ1-1, with a weak D call TRBD1 (5 bases). CDR1 and CDR2 (germline): MNHEY, SVGAGI. The CDR3 contains 10 residues. Trimming took off 11 bases at V and 11 bases at J, with 15 bases between the two ends. The CDR3 DNA follows: TGTGCCGCGGGGGATGGAAAGGCTTTCTTT. Protein sequence: CAAGDGKAFF.

J is TRBJ1-2 and V is TRBV18, with TRBD1 identical over 7 bases. Germline CDR1 and CDR2: KGHSH and LQKENI. J gave up 6 bases and V 3 bases, and 13 bases lay outside the gene matches. The CDR3 has 16 residues. The DNA of the CDR3 is TGTGCCAGCTCACCCCTTCGAACAGGGGATGAGGATGGCTACACCTTC. Protein sequence: CASSPLRTGDEDGYTF.

This sequence joins TRBV20-1 and TRBJ2-5; D remains ambiguous. The CDR3 length is 11 residues. Trimming shortened V by 5 bases and J by 3 bases, and 7 bases separated the two germline ends. Germline V gene sequence: CDR1 DFQATT, CDR2 SNEGSKA (reference sequence). The CDR3 protein is CSASAEETQYF. DNA of the CDR3: TGCAGTGCTTCCGCAGAAGAGACCCAGTACTTC.

The chain carries TRBV5-6 and TRBJ2-5; no reliable D call. Gene TRBJ2-7 matches the end of the DNA better, so the J call may be wrong. The CDR3 totals 14 residues. Germline values: CDR1 SGHDT, CDR2 YYEEEE. CDR3 region: CASSLQVSSYEQYF. For the CDR3, the DNA is TGTGCCAGCAGCTTGCAGGTGAGCTCCTACGAGCAGTACTTC.

The J gene is TRBJ2-7, the V gene TRBV5-1; D is ambiguous. Germline V CDR1 and CDR2: SGHRS, YFSETQ. CDR3 length equals 12 residues. The V end was cut by 4 bases, the J end by 6 bases, with 11 bases between. Written as DNA, the CDR3 is TGCGCCAGCAGCCCGGACCTGCGCGAGCAGTACTTC. It is translated as CASSPDLREQYF.